This TCR beta chain was observed in a study of T cell responses to AZD1222 COVID-19 vaccine. Study-level results: Variant regions that are unmutated are reportedly the target of nearly half of spike-specific TCRs. It was only after the peak T cell response that any repertoires were sampled. White British people made up most donors, females outnumbered males, and clonal diversity was possibly underestimated. Spike-specific TCR breadth and depth grew following two AZD1222 doses.

The data were produced by immunoSEQ multiplex PCR, yet TCRdb's version contains in-frame clones alone and is incomplete. The sample yields more than 95,000 clones, 80% to 90% seen once. With respect to this clone: Its antigen remains unidentified.

The ends were cut back, 3 bases at V and 2 bases at J, with 7 bases in the middle. The CDR3 is 13 amino acids. Germline V gene sequence: CDR1 SGHTS, CDR2 YDEGEE. The sequence came from an adult who received the AZD1222 COVID-19 vaccine. The chain combines TRBV5-8 with TRBJ2-3, with D perhaps TRBD2 (5 bases). This specimen was peripheral blood, taken 28 days after the second AZD1222 dose. The DNA of the CDR3 is TGTGCCAGCAGCTCGGACTTCACAGATACGCAGTATTTT. Translation gives CASSSDFTDTQYF.